Following are 29 T cell receptor beta chains from one sample sequenced in a study of T cells in Graves' hyperthyroidism and ophthalmopathy (dated by TCRdb to between 2018 and 2021). The library was produced with multiplex PCR. Sequenced on an Illumina HiSeq 2000. The TCR beta CDR3 regions were amplified from RNA transcripts. The TCR CDR3 was subjected to a first round of RT-PCR using the HTBI primer set and the Qiagen OneStep RT-PCR kit. TCRdb applied fastp at Q25 and MiXCR to the public reads, then kept only in-frame beta chains. Rows merge per CDR3 protein into single entries with the most common DNA and genes. The table for this sample lists fewer than 450,000 distinct CDR3 sequences; about a sixth of them were counted only once. The ten most abundant clones make up roughly 35% of the sample. Sequencing input: blood. The receptors were gathered from a woman aged 25 to 39 with Graves' hyperthyroidism that later progressed to Graves' ophthalmopathy.

This clonotype has ten or more counts. This chain joins TRBV5-1 and TRBJ1-2; possible D gene TRBD1, 5 bases. The V gene lost 0 bases and the J gene lost 4 bases, with 13 bases spanning the gap. Germline V lookup: CDR1 SGHRS, CDR2 YFSETQ. This CDR3 has 15 residues. The CDR3 DNA reads as TGCGCCAGCAGCTTGGTCGGAGAAAGGGGCTATGGCTACACCTTC. Its protein is CASSLVGERGYGYTF.

A remark on this clonotype: A read error may produce the germline difference seen at one junction end. This chain uses TRBV5-1 with TRBJ1-3; no reliable D call. From germline, CDR1 is SGHRS and CDR2 YFSETQ. The CDR3 has 15 residues. The CDR3 sequence: CASRSPGVSGDTIYF. Written as DNA, the CDR3 is TGCGCCAGCAGATCCCCAGGAGTCTCTGGAGACACCATATATTTT.

In its sample, this clonotype was seen many times. The CDR3, as DNA: TGTGCCAGCAGTTTGAGGCCACCAGATACGCAGTATTTT. Translated: CASSLRPPDTQYF. The chain couples TRBV12-3 or TRBV12-4 to TRBJ2-3, with D uncertain. CDR3 length: 13 amino acids. Deletions cut 3 bases from V and 4 bases from J, with 8 bases between.

The sample holds one count of this clonotype. The junction departs from the called germline gene at one end, perhaps through a read error. V usage is TRBV12-3 or TRBV12-4 and J usage is TRBJ2-2, with TRBD2 identical over 8 bases. The CDR3 is 14 amino acids. The CDR3 here is CASTGGGGAGGLFF. CDR3 DNA: TGTGCCAGCACCGGGGGGGGGGGCGCCGGGGGGCTGTTTTTT.

This chain links TRBV28 with TRBJ2-5, with D maybe TRBD1 (5 bases). Trimming cost V 7 bases and J 1 base, with 16 bases left between them. The CDR3 extends over 15 amino acids. Germline CDR1 reads MDHEN; CDR2 reads SYDVKM. CDR3 coding DNA: TGTGCCAGCACCCCCGAACCAGGGTTCCAAGAGACCCAGTACTTC. The encoded protein is CASTPEPGFQETQYF.

This clonotype came up many times. This chain uses TRBV28 with TRBJ2-3; TRBD1 matches 8 bases. Unmatched junction bases numbered 6, after V lost 6 bases and J lost 4 bases. This CDR3 comprises 14 residues. The germline gives CDR1 MDHEN, CDR2 SYDVKM. CDR3 amino acids: CASRMAGGSDTQYF. Written as DNA, the CDR3 is TGTGCCAGCAGGATGGCAGGGGGCTCAGATACGCAGTATTTT. The full variable domain, completed using reference TRBV28 and TRBJ2-3, is DVKVTQSSRYLVKRTGEKVFLECVQDMDHENMFWYRQDPGLGLRLIYFSYDVKMKEKGDIPEGYSVSREKKERFSLILESASTNQTSMYLCASRMAGGSDTQYFGPGTRLTVL.

A few counts support this clonotype. At one end the junction does not follow the germline gene, possibly because of a read error. V is TRBV5-4 and J is TRBJ2-7, with TRBD1 matching over 8 bases. This CDR3 is 14 amino acids long. Germline V gives CDR1 SGHNT, CDR2 YYREEE (reference sequence). CDR3 sequence (DNA): TGTGCCAGCAGCTTCGCAGGGGGCTCCTACAAGCAGTACTTC. Its translation: CASSFAGGSYKQYF.

This clonotype was observed a handful of times. The rearrangement joins TRBV30 to TRBJ2-2; no reliable D call. The CDR3 extends over 12 amino acids. From germline, CDR1 is GTSNPN and CDR2 SVGIG (reference sequence). V shed 5 bases and J shed 5 bases, with 9 bases lying between them. The CDR3 coding sequence is TGTGCCTGGTCAACACGAACCGGGGAGCTGTTTTTT. It codes for CAWSTRTGELFF.

The table lists this clonotype with many counts. The chain uses TRBV5-6 and TRBJ2-2; perhaps TRBD2 as D (6 bases). CDR3 length: 15 residues. Trimming pared 0 bases from V and 6 bases from J, leaving 12 bases between. Germline CDR1 and CDR2: SGHDT and YYEEEE. This CDR3 is CASSLAWREPGELFF. The CDR3, as DNA: TGTGCCAGCAGCTTGGCGTGGAGGGAGCCCGGGGAGCTGTTTTTT. Using reference TRBV5-6 and TRBJ2-2 for the parts outside the CDR3, the full variable domain is DAGVTQSPTHLIKTRGQQVTLRCSPKSGHDTVSWYQQALGQGPQFIFQYYEEEERQRGNFPDRFSGHQFPNYSSELNVNALLLGDSALYLCASSLAWREPGELFFGEGSRLTVL.

The sample holds many counts of this clonotype. The chain couples TRBV2 to TRBJ2-1; D is unclear. CDR1 is SNHLY, CDR2 FYNNEI, per germline. The V end lost 4 bases, the J end lost 4 bases, and 8 bases lay between the germline ends. The CDR3 has 13 amino acids. The chain's CDR3 is CASSVASYNEQFF. CDR3 DNA sequence: TGTGCCAGCAGTGTGGCGAGTTACAATGAGCAGTTCTTC.

This clonotype was picked up many times. The chain is built from TRBV2 and TRBJ1-5, with a possible D match to TRBD1 (6 bases). The CDR3 has 15 residues. Germline CDR1 and CDR2: SNHLY and FYNNEI. The V end lost 3 bases, the J end lost 1 base, and 10 bases lay between the germline ends. CDR3 residues: CASSEMGASNQPQHF. The CDR3 nucleotides read TGTGCCAGCAGTGAGATGGGGGCGAGCAATCAGCCCCAGCATTTT.

This clonotype was seen many times. This rearrangement joins TRBV6-1 to TRBJ1-1; 8 nucleotides match TRBD1. CDR1 and CDR2 (germline): MNHNS, SASEGT. The CDR3 runs to 14 residues. Trimming at V came to 7 bases and at J to 1 base, leaving 5 bases not matched to a gene. The DNA for the CDR3 is TGTGCCAGCACCTCACAGGGGGGGAACACTGAAGCTTTCTTT. Translating gives CASTSQGGNTEAFF.

The rearrangement uses TRBV12-3 or TRBV12-4 and TRBJ1-2, with unresolved D. The CDR3 consists of 15 residues. The V end lost 3 bases, the J end lost 0 bases, and 11 bases lay between the germline ends. DNA for the CDR3: TGTGCCAGCAGTTTCGATCGATGGACTAACTATGGCTACACCTTC. Protein: CASSFDRWTNYGYTF.

This chain links TRBV28 with TRBJ1-6; D is unclear. The CDR3 is made up of 16 amino acids. V lost 2 bases to trimming and J lost 0 bases, with 8 bases between them. The germline V gene encodes CDR1 MDHEN and CDR2 SYDVKM. The DNA for the CDR3 is TGTGCCAGCAGTTTAGCCCGGTCCTCCTATAATTCACCCCTCCACTTT. Translating gives CASSLARSSYNSPLHF.

This clonotype has more than one count but fewer than ten. V and J are TRBV4-1 and TRBJ2-7; 8 bases align to TRBD2. The CDR3 extends over 14 amino acids. J lost 3 bases, V lost 0 bases, and 1 base had no gene match. The germline V gene has CDR1 MGHRA and CDR2 YSYEKL. CDR3 amino acids: CASSQEGTSYEQYF. The CDR3 coding sequence is TGCGCCAGCAGCCAAGAGGGGACTAGCTACGAGCAGTACTTC.

The V gene is TRBV6-2 or TRBV6-3, the J gene TRBJ2-1; TRBD2 matches 8 bases. CDR1 is MNHEY and CDR2 is SVGEGT in the germline V gene. Trimming at V came to 7 bases and at J to 2 bases, leaving 7 bases not matched to a gene. This CDR3 is built from 15 residues. This chain's CDR3 is CASTTGGGTYNEQFF. The CDR3 DNA follows: TGTGCCAGCACCACGGGGGGGGGGACCTACAATGAGCAGTTCTTC.

This clonotype was detected ten times or more. The chain couples TRBV19 to TRBJ1-1; D is undetermined. Germline CDR1 and CDR2: LNHDA and SQIVND (reference sequence). The V end lost 1 base, the J end lost 1 base, and 13 bases lay between the germline ends. The CDR3 spans 16 residues. The CDR3 region has the DNA TGTGCCAGTAGTATAGGCGTCGGCCGGAAGAACACTGAAGCTTTCTTT. It codes for CASSIGVGRKNTEAFF.

This clonotype was detected ten times or more. This chain connects TRBV27 to TRBJ2-2; D is unclear. The CDR3 consists of 15 residues. From germline, CDR1 is MNHEY and CDR2 SMNVEV (reference sequence). V was cut by 3 bases and J by 4 bases, with 12 bases left in between. The CDR3 reads CASSLRQRTTGELFF. CDR3 DNA sequence: TGTGCCAGCAGTTTGAGGCAGAGGACCACCGGGGAGCTGTTTTTT.

This clonotype showed up many times. The V gene is TRBV20-1, the J gene TRBJ2-3; no definite D call. Germline CDR1 DFQATT, CDR2 SNEGSKA (reference sequence). The V end was cut by 2 bases, the J end by 3 bases, with 15 bases between. CDR3 size: 15 residues. The CDR3 is CSARSSQSETDTQYF. The CDR3 DNA is TGCAGTGCTAGATCAAGTCAGAGCGAAACAGATACGCAGTATTTT.

This clonotype was found many times. The chain employs TRBV2 and TRBJ2-5; 8 bases agree with TRBD1. V shed 7 bases, J shed 4 bases, and the junction held 5 bases outside the gene matches. Germline-derived CDR1 and CDR2 are SNHLY and FYNNEI. The CDR3 length is 13 residues. This CDR3 reads CASNDRGVETQYF. Here the CDR3 DNA reads TGTGCCAGCAACGACAGGGGTGTAGAGACCCAGTACTTC.

The sample holds a few counts of this clonotype. This chain connects TRBV27 to TRBJ2-7; 12 nucleotides align to TRBD1. The CDR3 extends over 16 amino acids. CDR1 MNHEY and CDR2 SMNVEV come from the germline V gene (reference sequence). The V gene end was trimmed by 3 bases and the J gene end by 5 bases; junction bases not matched to a gene: 8. CDR3: CASSFMWDRGRDEQYF. The CDR3 DNA reads TGTGCCAGCAGTTTTATGTGGGACAGGGGGCGCGACGAGCAGTACTTC.

This clonotype was counted between two and nine times. The chain couples TRBV20-1 to TRBJ2-3; D uncertain. Germline values: CDR1 DFQATT, CDR2 SNEGSKA (reference sequence). V was pared by 2 bases and J by 1 base, with 16 bases between. CDR3 size: 16 residues. CDR3 region: CSARQLALLGTDTQYF. The CDR3 DNA reads TGCAGTGCTAGACAATTAGCCTTGCTGGGCACAGATACGCAGTATTTT.

This clonotype was seen at least ten times. The chain recombines TRBV6-1 with TRBJ2-5; 7 bases align to TRBD2. Looked up from germline, CDR1 is MNHNS and CDR2 is SASEGT. The CDR3 spans 17 residues. V shed 2 bases and J 2 bases; nucleotides not matched to a gene: 11. CDR3 amino acids: CASSEFGGRALQETQYF. CDR3 coding DNA: TGTGCCAGCAGTGAATTTGGAGGGAGGGCCCTACAAGAGACCCAGTACTTC.

The J gene is TRBJ2-3, the V gene TRBV7-2; TRBD2 agrees at 8 bases. CDR3 length: 17 amino acids. Looked up from germline, CDR1 is SGHTA and CDR2 is FQGNSA. V was clipped by 3 bases and J by 0 bases; unmatched bases: 8. The CDR3 sequence: CASSLLASGSSTDTQYF. CDR3 DNA: TGTGCCAGCAGCTTGCTCGCTAGCGGGTCGAGCACAGATACGCAGTATTTT.

The rearrangement uses TRBV20-1 and TRBJ1-1; D unresolved. Germline V CDR1 and CDR2: DFQATT, SNEGSKA (reference sequence). The CDR3 covers 16 residues. The V end lost 0 bases, the J end lost 5 bases, and 19 bases lay between the germline ends. Written as DNA, the CDR3 is TGCAGTGCTAGAGACGGCGGGATGGGAGCTTGGACTGAAGCTTTCTTT. Encoded protein: CSARDGGMGAWTEAFF.

The gene calls are TRBV5-6 and TRBJ2-1, with TRBD2 matching 8 bases. Trimming at V came to 2 bases and at J to 5 bases, leaving 6 bases not matched to a gene. The CDR3 length is 15 residues. Germline assignment: CDR1 SGHDT and CDR2 YYEEEE. The DNA of the CDR3 is TGTGCCAGCAGCTTAATAGCGGGATTCAACAATGAGCAGTTCTTC. Translated: CASSLIAGFNNEQFF.

This clonotype has just a few counts. V gene TRBV20-1 combines with J gene TRBJ1-3; D gene unclear. Germline assignment: CDR1 DFQATT and CDR2 SNEGSKA (reference sequence). The CDR3 has 13 residues. Trimming cost V 7 bases and J 0 bases, with 10 bases left between them. CDR3 sequence (DNA): TGCAGTGTCCGAGGGAGCTCTGGAAACACCATATATTTT. Translation: CSVRGSSGNTIYF.

The sample holds a few counts of this clonotype. The chain links TRBV6-2 or TRBV6-3 to TRBJ2-3; no firm D call. Trimming removed 6 bases at V and 5 bases at J, with 9 bases between. The CDR3 length is 12 residues. The germline gives CDR1 MNHEY, CDR2 SVGEGT. CDR3 in amino acids: CASSFVVDTQYF. Written as DNA, the CDR3 is TGTGCCAGCAGCTTCGTTGTAGATACGCAGTATTTT.

This clonotype was counted at least ten times. The chain combines TRBV2 with TRBJ1-4; 7 nucleotides line up with TRBD1. Losses at the gene ends were 5 bases for V and 2 bases for J; bases not matched to a gene: 8. CDR3 length: 16 amino acids. Germline assignment: CDR1 SNHLY and CDR2 FYNNEI. Written as DNA, the CDR3 is TGTGCCAGCAGTTGGGAGGGGGCGGCGACTAATGAAAAACTGTTTTTT. Its protein product is CASSWEGAATNEKLFF.